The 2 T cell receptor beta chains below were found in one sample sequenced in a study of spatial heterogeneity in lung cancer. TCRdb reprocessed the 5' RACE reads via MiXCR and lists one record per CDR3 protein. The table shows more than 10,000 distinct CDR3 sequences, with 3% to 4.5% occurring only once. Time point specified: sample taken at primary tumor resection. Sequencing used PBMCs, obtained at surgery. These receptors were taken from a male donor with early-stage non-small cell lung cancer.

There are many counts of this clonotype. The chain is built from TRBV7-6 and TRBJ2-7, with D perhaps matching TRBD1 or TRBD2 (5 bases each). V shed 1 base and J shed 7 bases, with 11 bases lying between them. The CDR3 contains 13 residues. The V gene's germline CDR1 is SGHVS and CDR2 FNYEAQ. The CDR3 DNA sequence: TGTGCCAGCAGCTTAGGCCTTGGGACGGAGCAGTACTTC. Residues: CASSLGLGTEQYF.

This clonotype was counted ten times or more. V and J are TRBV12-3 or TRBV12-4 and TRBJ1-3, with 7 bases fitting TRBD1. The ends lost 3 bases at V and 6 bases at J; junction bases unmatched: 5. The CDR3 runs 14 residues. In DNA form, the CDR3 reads TGTGCCAGCAGTTTTACGGGGACAGTAAACACCATATATTTT. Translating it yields CASSFTGTVNTIYF.